The 11 T cell receptor beta chains below were found in one sample sequenced in a study of cytomegalovirus exposure and HLA in healthy donors (dated by TCRdb to about 2017). Library prep was done by the immunoSEQ multiplex PCR assay. A mixture of 60 forward primers for TCR Vbeta segments and 13 reverse primers for TCR Jbeta segments was used in the multiplex PCR. In its TCRdb copy, this immuneACCESS table keeps in-frame sequences only and misses some clones. Where compared with another copy, unresolved V genes explain less than half of these, and the others have no known cause. For this sample the table gives about 43,000 clones, of which roughly 51% were detected only once. Of the sample, 6% is held by the ten largest clones. The source material was PBMCs. The source of these receptors is a man in his sixties in good health and CMV-seronegative.

This clone was seen a handful of times. This chain connects TRBV27 to TRBJ2-7, with 8 bases that match TRBD1. Germline V gives CDR1 MNHEY, CDR2 SMNVEV (reference sequence). The CDR3 runs to 13 residues. V was pared by 10 bases and J by 2 bases, with 7 bases of the junction left unmatched. This chain's CDR3 is CATRDRFTYEQYF. DNA of the CDR3: TGTGCCACCCGGGACAGGTTCACCTACGAGCAGTACTTC.

V usage is TRBV11-2 and J usage is TRBJ2-7; D is undetermined. The CDR3 sequence is 14 residues long. Trimming stripped 6 bases from V and 3 bases from J, with 15 bases between. CDR1 is SGHAT, CDR2 FQNNGV, per germline. CDR3 bases: TGTGCCAGCAGACCCGTCGGGTTTAGCTACGAGCAGTACTTC. It codes for CASRPVGFSYEQYF.

The chain uses TRBV4-2 and TRBJ1-5; no clear D gene. Germline assignment: CDR1 LGHNA and CDR2 YNFKEQ. The V end was cut by 1 base, the J end by 7 bases, with 11 bases between. This CDR3 is built from 14 residues. In DNA, the CDR3 is TGTGCCAGCAGCCAAGCGGGCGAGGGCCAGCCCCAGCATTTT. Its translation is CASSQAGEGQPQHF.

This rearrangement joins TRBV4-1 to TRBJ2-1; 7 bases fit TRBD2. The CDR3 is made up of 16 amino acids. Germline CDR1 MGHRA, CDR2 YSYEKL. The junction had 18 bases not matched to a gene; V was cut back by 6 bases and J by 10 bases. In DNA, the CDR3 is TGCGCCAGCAGAAGTTCCGACGGGGGGTTCGGAGGAGAGCAGTTCTTC. It yields the protein CASRSSDGGFGGEQFF.

The chain links TRBV5-1 to TRBJ2-1, with 12 bases that match TRBD2. Looked up from germline, CDR1 is SGHRS and CDR2 is YFSETQ. CDR3 size: 15 residues. The junction had 5 bases not matched to a gene; V was cut back by 1 base and J by 9 bases. The CDR3, as DNA: TGCGCCAGCAGCTTGATACTAGCGGGAGGTGGTGAGCAGTTCTTC. Translating gives CASSLILAGGGEQFF. Looking up the rest from reference TRBV5-1 and TRBJ2-1 gives the full variable domain: KAGVTQTPRYLIKTRGQQVTLSCSPISGHRSVSWYQQTPGQGLQFLFEYFSETQRNKGNFPGRFSGRQFSNSRSEMNVSTLELGDSALYLCASSLILAGGGEQFFGPGTRLTVL.

This chain links TRBV6-1 with TRBJ1-5; perhaps TRBD1 as D (6 bases). V shed 2 bases and J shed 1 base, with 9 bases lying between them. Germline V lookup: CDR1 MNHNS, CDR2 SASEGT. The CDR3 spans 15 residues. The CDR3 region is CASSETQGSNQPQHF. DNA of the CDR3: TGTGCCAGCAGTGAAACGCAGGGGAGCAATCAGCCCCAGCATTTT.

This clone was counted only a few times. The rearrangement joins TRBV7-2 to TRBJ2-1; 11 bases map to TRBD1. CDR3 size: 16 residues. V lost 4 bases to trimming and J lost 6 bases; unmatched junction nucleotides: 8. Germline-derived CDR1 and CDR2 are SGHTA and FQGNSA. CDR3 loop: CASSSLSGTGGNEQFF. The CDR3 bases are TGTGCCAGCAGCTCTCTCTCCGGGACAGGGGGCAATGAGCAGTTCTTC.

The V call is TRBV27, the J call TRBJ1-1, with D hard to call. Germline V gives CDR1 MNHEY, CDR2 SMNVEV (reference sequence). The CDR3 length is 13 residues. V was shortened by 5 bases and J by 5 bases, with 12 bases between the two germline ends. The CDR3 loop reads CASSTLDLTEAFF. In DNA form, the CDR3 reads TGTGCCAGCAGTACACTGGACTTAACTGAAGCTTTCTTT.

There are a few counts of this clone. The chain couples TRBV11-2 to TRBJ1-1; TRBD1 is a possible D gene (6 bases). The V end was cut by 4 bases, the J end by 1 base, with 13 bases between. Germline CDR1 is SGHAT and CDR2 is FQNNGV. CDR3 length equals 15 residues. CDR3 sequence (DNA): TGTGCCAGCAGCTCCGCGGGGGCGAGGAACACTGAAGCTTTCTTT. Its protein product is CASSSAGARNTEAFF.

This clone occurred a few times. The CDR3 sequence is CASTEPALAGSGSYNEQFF. The CDR3 nucleotides are TGCGCCAGCACGGAGCCAGCACTAGCGGGATCGGGCTCCTACAATGAGCAGTTCTTC. V and J are TRBV10-2 and TRBJ2-1, with TRBD2 matching over 10 bases. The CDR3 is 19 residues long. V shed 7 bases, J shed 0 bases, and the junction held 15 bases outside the gene matches. Germline CDR1 is WSHSY and CDR2 is SAAADI.

This sequence joins TRBV10-3 and TRBJ1-4; 8 nucleotides agree with TRBD1. CDR3 length equals 14 residues. Trimming at V came to 8 bases and at J to 8 bases, leaving 10 bases not matched to a gene. Per the germline V gene, CDR1 is ENHRY and CDR2 is SYGVKD. The CDR3 DNA follows: TGTGCCATCGGGAAGCAGGGGGCTCAGGAAAAACTGTTTTTT. Translated, it gives CAIGKQGAQEKLFF.